The next 10 T cell receptor beta chains were all read from a single sample in a study of response to subunit inactivated influenza vaccine. TCRdb reanalysed the RT-PCR reads using MiXCR and keeps one entry per CDR3 protein. This sample yields hundreds of thousands of distinct CDR3 sequences, of which more than 15% are seen a single time; around a tenth belongs to the top ten. Source: PBMCs from blood, taken about 13 days after vaccination. Receptor source: a man aged 50-59 years who received an inactivated influenza vaccine.

This chain connects TRBV7-9 to TRBJ2-5, with 11 bases fitting TRBD1. Germline V gene data show CDR1 as SEHNR and CDR2 as FQNEAQ (reference sequence). This CDR3 is built from 15 residues. Trimming removed 1 base from V and 8 bases from J; junction bases left unmatched: 6. The CDR3 region is CASSLEGGQGATQYF. CDR3 DNA: TGTGCCAGCAGCTTAGAGGGAGGACAGGGGGCAACCCAGTACTTC.

This clonotype turned up a few times. The chain has TRBV7-2 and TRBJ2-7; D uncertain. There are 11 residues in the CDR3. Germline V lookup: CDR1 SGHTA, CDR2 FQGNSA. V shed 5 bases and J shed 7 bases, with 9 bases lying between them. The CDR3 bases are TGTGCCAGCAGCCCCTCAAAGGAGCAGTACTTC. Protein: CASSPSKEQYF.

V and J are TRBV5-1 and TRBJ2-5, with 8 bases that match TRBD2. There are 13 residues in the CDR3. The trim removed 4 bases at V and 5 bases at J, leaving 4 bases unmatched. CDR1 and CDR2 (germline): SGHRS, YFSETQ. The CDR3 region is CASSNSGSETQYF. DNA for the CDR3: TGCGCCAGCAGCAACAGCGGGAGTGAGACCCAGTACTTC.

This chain connects TRBV7-6 to TRBJ2-6; 7 bases agree with TRBD1. Germline V gives CDR1 SGHVS, CDR2 FNYEAQ. The trim removed 3 bases at V and 2 bases at J, leaving 1 base unmatched. This CDR3 has 15 residues. In nucleotides, the CDR3 is TGTGCCAGCAGCTTGGGACAGCCTGGGGCCAACGTCCTGACTTTC. This codes for CASSLGQPGANVLTF.

The chain carries TRBV20-1 and TRBJ1-2; D call uncertain. The CDR3 consists of 14 residues. Trimming cost V 1 base and J 1 base, with 10 bases left between them. Per germline, CDR1 DFQATT and CDR2 SNEGSKA (reference sequence). CDR3 residues: CSARAPTDNYGYTF. In DNA form, the CDR3 reads TGCAGTGCTAGAGCTCCAACCGATAACTATGGCTACACCTTC.

This chain connects TRBV29-1 to TRBJ1-4, with a tentative D call TRBD1 (6 bases). CDR3 length: 13 amino acids. V lost 1 base, J lost 14 bases, and 17 bases lay in between. Germline V lookup: CDR1 SQVTM, CDR2 ANQGSEA. The DNA for the CDR3 is TGCAGCGTTGAAGTATCGTTGGGGACAAGGCTGTTTTTT. Its translation is CSVEVSLGTRLFF.

This chain links TRBV5-1 with TRBJ2-7; a possible D gene is TRBD1 (6 bases). CDR3 size: 16 residues. The germline V and J ends were trimmed by 1 base and 2 bases, with 16 bases remaining between them. CDR1 and CDR2 (germline): SGHRS, YFSETQ. The CDR3 DNA reads TGCGCCAGCAGCTTGACCCCCGGACAGCCAACCTACGAGCAGTACTTC. Its protein is CASSLTPGQPTYEQYF.

This clonotype was counted between two and nine times. The J gene is TRBJ2-7, the V gene TRBV28, with 9 bases identical to TRBD1. Per germline, CDR1 MDHEN and CDR2 SYDVKM. The CDR3 totals 16 residues. The ends lost 6 bases at V and 1 base at J; junction bases unmatched: 10. In DNA, the CDR3 is TGTGCCAGCAGCCGACCCCTGGACAGGGGTTCCTACGAGCAGTACTTC. As protein: CASSRPLDRGSYEQYF. The full variable domain, its missing parts supplied by reference TRBV28 and TRBJ2-7, is DVKVTQSSRYLVKRTGEKVFLECVQDMDHENMFWYRQDPGLGLRLIYFSYDVKMKEKGDIPEGYSVSREKKERFSLILESASTNQTSMYLCASSRPLDRGSYEQYFGPGTRLTVT.

V usage is TRBV15 and J usage is TRBJ2-1; no definite D call. The CDR3 sequence is 14 residues long. Trimming removed 1 base at V and 8 bases at J, with 12 bases between. Germline CDR1 reads LNHNV; CDR2 reads YYDKDF (reference sequence). DNA for the CDR3: TGTGCCACCAGCAGAGGCGTAGGTGGATATGAGCAGTTCTTC. This codes for CATSRGVGGYEQFF.

The table lists this clonotype with a few counts. The chain joins TRBV10-3 to TRBJ2-3; TRBD1 is a possible D gene (5 bases). This CDR3 has 13 amino acids. V was cut by 2 bases and J by 5 bases, with 8 bases left in between. Looked up from germline, CDR1 is ENHRY and CDR2 is SYGVKD. Here the CDR3 reads CAISEGREDTQYF. For the CDR3, the DNA is TGTGCCATCAGTGAGGGCAGGGAAGATACGCAGTATTTT.